These T cell receptor beta chains were read from a single sample in a study of regulatory T cells in long-lasting Graves disease. TCRdb reprocessed the multiplex PCR reads via MiXCR and lists one record per CDR3 protein. This table has fewer than 450,000 distinct CDR3 sequences, roughly a quarter appearing once. Here the sequenced sample was peripheral blood mononuclear cells (PBMCs), taken when the disease was refractory, from a patient treated with antithyroid drugs. Every receptor here comes from a female donor with Graves disease. Both conserved end residues are part of each CDR3. The order of the fields is J gene, V gene, clone size, D gene, CDR3 DNA, CDR3 protein. The D gene is left open where the match is weak. Clone size is given for some rows only: seen once, a few or many times, or a class if the clone is expanded.

TRBJ2-1 | TRBV2 | many | . | TGTGCCAGCTCTGAGCAGTTCTTC | CASSEQFF
TRBJ1-4 | TRBV5-4 | many | TRBD1 | TGTGCCAGCAGCACACAACAGGGGGCAGAAGGTGAAAAACTGTTTTTT | CASSTQQGAEGEKLFF
TRBJ1-2 | TRBV7-9 | many | TRBD1 | TGTGCCAGCAGCGTGGGGACAGGGCAAGGCTACACCTTC | CASSVGTGQGYTF
TRBJ2-2 | TRBV24-1 | . | . | TGTGCCACCAGTGATGCCGGGAGCCCGAACACCGGGGAGCTGTTTTTT | CATSDAGSPNTGELFF
TRBJ1-2 | TRBV6-1 | . | . | TGTGCCAGCCGACCGGATGCAAGGTCGCTCGGGAATGGCTACACCTTC | CASRPDARSLGNGYTF
TRBJ2-5 | TRBV12-3/TRBV12-4 | . | TRBD1 | TGTGCCAGCAGTCTAAGACAGGGATTGGAGACCCAGTACTTC | CASSLRQGLETQYF
TRBJ2-5 | TRBV7-7 | few | . | TGTGCCAGCAGCTCCCTTAAGGGTTGGCAGACCCAGTACTTC | CASSSLKGWQTQYF
TRBJ2-2 | TRBV28 | many | TRBD2 | TGTGCCAGCATGAGCGAGTCAGCGGGAAACACCGGGGAGCTGTTTTTT | CASMSESAGNTGELFF
TRBJ1-6 | TRBV28 | many | . | TGTGCCAGCAGTTTATTTGGGCGGGGTACTAATTCACCCCTCCACTTT | CASSLFGRGTNSPLHF
TRBJ1-1 | TRBV3-1 | few | . | TGTGCCAGCAGCCAAGATCCACGGGGAGACACTGAAGCTTTCTTT | CASSQDPRGDTEAFF
TRBJ1-1 | TRBV27 | many | . | TGTGCCAGCAGTTTAATAGAGGACACTGAAGCTTTCTTT | CASSLIEDTEAFF
TRBJ2-3 | TRBV5-1 | . | TRBD1 | TGCGCCAGCAGGAGGGACAGTCCCACAGATACGCAGTATTTT | CASRRDSPTDTQYF
TRBJ2-5 | TRBV7-8 | . | TRBD2 | TGTGCCAGCAGATCCCGACTAGCGGGAAAAGAGACCCAGTACTTC | CASRSRLAGKETQYF
TRBJ2-7 | TRBV20-1 | . | . | TGCAGTGCAGAAGAGGGAACCTCCTACGAGCAGTACTTC | CSAEEGTSYEQYF
TRBJ2-1 | TRBV3-1 | once | TRBD1 | TGTGCCAGCAGCCAGGGACAGCCCCCGTACAATGAGCAGTTCTTC | CASSQGQPPYNEQFF
TRBJ2-7 | TRBV20-1 | many | TRBD2 | TGCAGTGCTAGCACCGGGACTAGCACCGACTACGAGCAGTACTTC | CSASTGTSTDYEQYF
TRBJ2-7 | TRBV5-1 | once | . | TGCGCCAGCCGCGAGTCAGCAGCCTACGAGCAGTACTTC | CASRESAAYEQYF
TRBJ2-7 | TRBV5-1 | . | TRBD2 | TGCGCCAGCAGCGGCGGGACACGGGAGGGCGAGCAGTACTTC | CASSGGTREGEQYF
TRBJ2-7 | TRBV29-1 | . | . | TGCAGCGTTGAAGTATCCAGTACTTACGAGCAGTACTTC | CSVEVSSTYEQYF
TRBJ1-6 | TRBV29-1 | many | . | TGCAGCGTCACCGAGGGGCCAGTAGATAATTCACCCCTCCACTTT | CSVTEGPVDNSPLHF
TRBJ2-4 | TRBV7-8 | . | . | TGTGCCAGCAGCTTAGGGGTATCAAACATTCAGTACTTC | CASSLGVSNIQYF
TRBJ2-5 | TRBV9 | . | TRBD1 | TGTGCCAGCAGCGTAGAAGGATTGGGACAGAGTTCCGAGACCCAGTACTTC | CASSVEGLGQSSETQYF
TRBJ2-7 | TRBV27 | . | . | TGTGCCAGCAGTGCCCGACTAGGCCGGCAGTACTTC | CASSARLGRQYF
TRBJ2-7 | TRBV10-3 | . | . | TGTGCCATACGGGACAACTACGAGCAGTACTTC | CAIRDNYEQYF
TRBJ2-7 | TRBV7-9 | many | TRBD1 | TGTGCCAGCAGCTTAACCGGGACAGGCTCCTACGAGCAGTACTTC | CASSLTGTGSYEQYF
TRBJ1-1 | TRBV20-1 | . | . | TGCAGTGCAACACAAGCAAACACTGAAGCTTTCTTT | CSATQANTEAFF
TRBJ1-5 | TRBV5-6 | few | . | TGTGCCAGCAGCTTGGGAAACAGGCCCAATCAGCCCCAGCATTTT | CASSLGNRPNQPQHF
TRBJ2-5 | TRBV20-1 | . | . | TGCAGTGCTAGAGTTCGGGGGACGAGGGAGACCCAGTACTTC | CSARVRGTRETQYF
TRBJ1-1 | TRBV28 | many | . | TGTGCCAGCAAGACCCGGGGGCGCGAAACTGAAGCTTTCTTT | CASKTRGRETEAFF
TRBJ1-1 | TRBV6-2/TRBV6-3 | . | . | TGTGCCAGCAGTTGGTTGGCAGGGTTCGAAGCTTTCTTT | CASSWLAGFEAFF
TRBJ2-7 | TRBV29-1 | . | TRBD1 | TGCAGCGTTACGGGACAGGGGTTCTACGAGCAGTACTTC | CSVTGQGFYEQYF
TRBJ2-4 | TRBV3-1 | many | . | TGTGCCAGCAGCCAGGGGTCGAACATTCAGTACTTC | CASSQGSNIQYF
TRBJ2-2 | TRBV6-1 | many | TRBD2 | TGTGCCAGCAGTACCGGACTAGCGGGATCCTACGGGGAGCTGTTTTTT | CASSTGLAGSYGELFF
TRBJ2-3 | TRBV6-1 | . | TRBD2 | TGTGCCAGCATCACGGGACTAGCGGGATCAGATACGCAGTATTTT | CASITGLAGSDTQYF
TRBJ2-7 | TRBV7-2 | many | TRBD1 | TGTGCCAGCAGCCCACTAACAGGGGTTCTATACGAGCAGTACTTC | CASSPLTGVLYEQYF
TRBJ2-7 | TRBV13 | many | . | TGTGCCAGCAGCCCCGGGATTCAGTACGAGCAGTACTTC | CASSPGIQYEQYF
TRBJ2-7 | TRBV12-3/TRBV12-4 | many | TRBD1 | TGTGCCAGCAGTGACAGGGTGGGGGCCTCCTACGAGCAGTACTTC | CASSDRVGASYEQYF
TRBJ1-1 | TRBV20-1 | many | . | TGCAGTGCTAGACCGTCGGAGGGGGTTGACACTGAAGCTTTCTTT | CSARPSEGVDTEAFF
TRBJ2-7 | TRBV6-5 | many | TRBD1 | TGTGCCAGCAGTTACGGACAGGCGAGCTCCTACGAGCAGTACTTC | CASSYGQASSYEQYF
TRBJ1-1 | TRBV5-1 | . | TRBD1 | TGCGCCAGCAGCTTACAGGGGGCTCGGTACACTGAAGCTTTCTTT | CASSLQGARYTEAFF
TRBJ2-7 | TRBV20-1 | few | TRBD1 | TGCAGTGCTTCAAGACAGGGGGCGTCTTACGAGCAGTACTTC | CSASRQGASYEQYF
TRBJ1-1 | TRBV7-9 | . | . | TGTGCCAGCAGCTCACCAAGCGGGAGCGAAGCTTTCTTT | CASSSPSGSEAFF
TRBJ2-7 | TRBV14 | . | TRBD2 | TGTGCCAGCAGCCAACCAAGCGGGAGAATCTCCTACGAGCAGTACTTC | CASSQPSGRISYEQYF
TRBJ2-4 | TRBV27 | . | . | TGTGCCACCACCAAAAACATTCAGTACTTC | CATTKNIQYF
TRBJ1-1 | TRBV29-1 | many | . | TGCAGCGTTGAATCCGGTGGGTTGGGAGACACTGAAGCTTTCTTT | CSVESGGLGDTEAFF
TRBJ1-3 | TRBV28 | . | TRBD1 | TGTGCCAGCAGTCAGGTGGACAGGGGCTCTGGAAACACCATATATTTT | CASSQVDRGSGNTIYF